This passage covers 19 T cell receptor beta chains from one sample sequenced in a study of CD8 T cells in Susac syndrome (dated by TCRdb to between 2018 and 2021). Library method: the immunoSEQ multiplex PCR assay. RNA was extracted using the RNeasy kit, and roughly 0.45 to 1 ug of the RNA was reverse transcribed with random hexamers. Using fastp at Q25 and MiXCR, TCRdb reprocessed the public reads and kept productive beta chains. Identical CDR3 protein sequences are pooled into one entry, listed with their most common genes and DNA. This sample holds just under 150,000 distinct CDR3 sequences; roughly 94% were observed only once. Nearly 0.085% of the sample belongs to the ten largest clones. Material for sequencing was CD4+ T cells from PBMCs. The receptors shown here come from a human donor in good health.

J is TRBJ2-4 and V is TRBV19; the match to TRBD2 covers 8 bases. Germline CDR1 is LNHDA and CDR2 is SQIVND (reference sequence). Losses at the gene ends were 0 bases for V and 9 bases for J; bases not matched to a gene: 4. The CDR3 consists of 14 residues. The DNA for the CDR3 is TGTGCCAGTAGTATAGATCGGGGGGGCGCCATTCAGTACTTC. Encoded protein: CASSIDRGGAIQYF.

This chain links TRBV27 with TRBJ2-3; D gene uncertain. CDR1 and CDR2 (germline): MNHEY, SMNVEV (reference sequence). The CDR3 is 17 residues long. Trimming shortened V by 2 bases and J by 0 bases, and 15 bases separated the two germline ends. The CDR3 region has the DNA TGTGCCAGCAGTTTACGTTATAGATCGTCTAGCACAGATACGCAGTATTTT. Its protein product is CASSLRYRSSSTDTQYF.

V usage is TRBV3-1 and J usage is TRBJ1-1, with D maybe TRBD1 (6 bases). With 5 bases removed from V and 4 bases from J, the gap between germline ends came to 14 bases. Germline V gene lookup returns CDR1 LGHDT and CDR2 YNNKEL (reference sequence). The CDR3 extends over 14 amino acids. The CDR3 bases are TGTGCCAGCAGCTCCAGGGGTGTAAGCACTGAAGCTTTCTTT. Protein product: CASSSRGVSTEAFF.

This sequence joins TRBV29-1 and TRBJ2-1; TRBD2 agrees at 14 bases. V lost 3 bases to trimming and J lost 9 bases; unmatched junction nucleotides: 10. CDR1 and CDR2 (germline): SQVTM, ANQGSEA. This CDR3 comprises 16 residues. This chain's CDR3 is CSVDQTSGRGGGEQFF. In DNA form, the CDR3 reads TGCAGCGTTGACCAGACTAGCGGGAGGGGTGGTGGTGAGCAGTTCTTC.

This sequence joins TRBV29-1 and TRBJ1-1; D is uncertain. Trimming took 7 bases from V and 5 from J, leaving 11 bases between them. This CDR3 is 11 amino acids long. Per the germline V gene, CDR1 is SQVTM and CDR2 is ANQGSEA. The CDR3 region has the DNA TGCAGCGCTGAGGGAGAGACTGAAGCTTTCTTT. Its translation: CSAEGETEAFF.

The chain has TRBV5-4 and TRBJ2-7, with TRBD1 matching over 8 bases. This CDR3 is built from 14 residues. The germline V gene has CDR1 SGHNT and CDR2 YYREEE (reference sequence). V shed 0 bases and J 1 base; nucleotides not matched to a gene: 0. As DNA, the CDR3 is TGTGCCAGCAGCTTGGACAGGGGGTCCTACGAGCAGTACTTC. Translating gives CASSLDRGSYEQYF.

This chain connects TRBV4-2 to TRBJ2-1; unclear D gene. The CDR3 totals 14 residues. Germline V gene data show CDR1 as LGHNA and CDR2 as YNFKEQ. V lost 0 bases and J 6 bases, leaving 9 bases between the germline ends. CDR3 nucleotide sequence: TGTGCCAGCAGCCAAGAGGGATTCCCCAATGAGCAGTTCTTC. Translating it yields CASSQEGFPNEQFF.

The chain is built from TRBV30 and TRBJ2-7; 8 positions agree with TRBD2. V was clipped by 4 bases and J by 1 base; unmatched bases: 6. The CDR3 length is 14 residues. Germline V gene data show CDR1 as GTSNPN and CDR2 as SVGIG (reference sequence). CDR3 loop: CAWKRLAGSYEQYF. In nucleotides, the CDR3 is TGTGCCTGGAAGAGGCTAGCGGGTTCCTACGAGCAGTACTTC.

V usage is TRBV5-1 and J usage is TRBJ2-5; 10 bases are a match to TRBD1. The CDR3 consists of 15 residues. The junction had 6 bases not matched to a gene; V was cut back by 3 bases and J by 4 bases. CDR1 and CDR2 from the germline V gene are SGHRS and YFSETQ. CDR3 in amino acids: CASSSGTGDRETQYF. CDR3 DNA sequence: TGCGCCAGCAGCTCCGGGACAGGGGATAGAGAGACCCAGTACTTC.

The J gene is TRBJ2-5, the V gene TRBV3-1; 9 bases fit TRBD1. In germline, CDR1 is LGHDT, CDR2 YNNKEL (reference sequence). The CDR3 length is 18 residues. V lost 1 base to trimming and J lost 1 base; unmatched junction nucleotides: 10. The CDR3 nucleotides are TGTGCCAGCAGCCAAGGCCCTCACCGGGACAGGGTCCAAGAGACCCAGTACTTC. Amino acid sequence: CASSQGPHRDRVQETQYF.

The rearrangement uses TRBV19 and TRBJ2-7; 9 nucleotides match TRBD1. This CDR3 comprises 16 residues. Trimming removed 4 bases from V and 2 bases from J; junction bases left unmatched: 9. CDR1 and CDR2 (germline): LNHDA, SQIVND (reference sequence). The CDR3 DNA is TGTGCCAGTAGTAACTATCCGGGACAGGGAGCCTACGAGCAGTACTTC. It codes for CASSNYPGQGAYEQYF.

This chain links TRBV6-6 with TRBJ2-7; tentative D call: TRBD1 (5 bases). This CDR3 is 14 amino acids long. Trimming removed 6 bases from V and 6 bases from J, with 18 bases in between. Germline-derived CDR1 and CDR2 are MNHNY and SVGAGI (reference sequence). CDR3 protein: CASRPTGRVGEQYF. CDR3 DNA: TGTGCCAGCAGACCTACGGGCAGGGTCGGCGAGCAGTACTTC.

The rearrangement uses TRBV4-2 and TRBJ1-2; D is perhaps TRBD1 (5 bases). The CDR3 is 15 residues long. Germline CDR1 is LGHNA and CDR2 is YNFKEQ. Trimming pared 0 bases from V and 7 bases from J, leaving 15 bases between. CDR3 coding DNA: TGTGCCAGCAGCCAAGATTCGGCAGGGTCGGGTGGCTACACCTTC. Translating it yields CASSQDSAGSGGYTF.

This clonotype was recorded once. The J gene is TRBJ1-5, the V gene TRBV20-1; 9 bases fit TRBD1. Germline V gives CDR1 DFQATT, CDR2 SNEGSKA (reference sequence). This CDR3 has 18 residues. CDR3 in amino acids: CVARGGVAGQGSNQPQHF. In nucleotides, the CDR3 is TGCGTTGCTAGAGGGGGAGTTGCGGGACAGGGAAGCAATCAGCCCCAGCATTTT.

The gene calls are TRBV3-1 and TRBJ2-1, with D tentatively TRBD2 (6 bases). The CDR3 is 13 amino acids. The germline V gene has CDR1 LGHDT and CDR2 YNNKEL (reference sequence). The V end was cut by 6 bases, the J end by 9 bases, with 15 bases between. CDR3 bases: TGTGCCAGCAGACGGTGGAGGGAAGGTGAGCAGTTCTTC. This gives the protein CASRRWREGEQFF.

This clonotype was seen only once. This chain's CDR3 is CSASVGEQYF. The CDR3 DNA follows: TGCAGTGCCTCCGTGGGCGAGCAGTACTTC. The chain employs TRBV20-1 and TRBJ2-7; unclear D gene. The CDR3 spans 10 residues. Germline V CDR1 and CDR2: DFQATT, SNEGSKA (reference sequence). Between the trimmed V and J ends, which lost 6 bases and 6 bases, there was a span of 9 bases.

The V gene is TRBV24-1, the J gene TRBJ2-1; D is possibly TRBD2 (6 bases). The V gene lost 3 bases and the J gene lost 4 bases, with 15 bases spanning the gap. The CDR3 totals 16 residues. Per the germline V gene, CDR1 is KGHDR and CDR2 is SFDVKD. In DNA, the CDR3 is TGTGCCACCAGTGATGTAACTAGCTCGGGATACAATGAGCAGTTCTTC. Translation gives CATSDVTSSGYNEQFF.

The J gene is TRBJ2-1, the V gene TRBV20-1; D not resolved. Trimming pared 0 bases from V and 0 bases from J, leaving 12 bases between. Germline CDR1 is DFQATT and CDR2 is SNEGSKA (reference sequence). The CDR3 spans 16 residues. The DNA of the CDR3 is TGCAGTGCTAGAGATTTCGCGTGGAGCTCCTACAATGAGCAGTTCTTC. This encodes CSARDFAWSSYNEQFF.

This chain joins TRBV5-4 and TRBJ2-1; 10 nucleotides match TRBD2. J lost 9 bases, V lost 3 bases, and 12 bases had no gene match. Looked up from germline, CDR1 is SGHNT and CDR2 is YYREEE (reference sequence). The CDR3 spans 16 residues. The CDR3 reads CASSWEGSGRPREQFF. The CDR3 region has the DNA TGTGCCAGCAGCTGGGAGGGTAGCGGGAGGCCCCGTGAGCAGTTCTTC.